The 13 T cell receptor beta chains below were found in one sample sequenced in a study of T cell responses to AZD1222 COVID-19 vaccine. Profiling relied on immunoSEQ multiplex PCR, and the TCRdb table lists in-frame clones only, not all of them. The sample records around 120,000 clones, 75% to 90% being singletons. Source: peripheral blood, taken on day 0 of MenACWY control vaccination. The receptor set was obtained from an adult in good health.

This chain's CDR3 is CASSLVGTKSTDTQYF. The CDR3 DNA is TGTGCCAGCAGCTTAGTCGGGACAAAGAGCACAGATACGCAGTATTTT. V is TRBV7-2 and J is TRBJ2-3, with D perhaps TRBD1 (6 bases). Germline CDR1 and CDR2: SGHTA and FQGNSA. This CDR3 has 16 amino acids. The V end was cut by 1 base, the J end by 0 bases, with 11 bases between.

The gene calls are TRBV24-1 and TRBJ1-2, with TRBD1 identical over 8 bases. This CDR3 contains 13 residues. Losses at the gene ends were 6 bases for V and 8 bases for J; bases not matched to a gene: 7. Per the germline V gene, CDR1 is KGHDR and CDR2 is SFDVKD. The CDR3 loop reads CATSTSGGLGYTF. The CDR3 DNA reads as TGTGCCACCAGTACTTCAGGGGGCCTGGGCTACACCTTC.

J is TRBJ2-3 and V is TRBV28, with D maybe TRBD1 (6 bases). The CDR3 length is 17 residues. The V gene's germline CDR1 is MDHEN and CDR2 SYDVKM. Trimming took 2 bases from V and 0 from J, leaving 15 bases between them. The CDR3 loop reads CASSLPRTVRSTDTQYF. CDR3 nucleotides: TGTGCCAGCAGTTTACCCAGGACAGTTCGGAGCACAGATACGCAGTATTTT.

The J gene is TRBJ1-2, the V gene TRBV19; tentatively, D is TRBD1 (5 bases). From germline, CDR1 is LNHDA and CDR2 SQIVND (reference sequence). The CDR3 contains 15 residues. Trimming left V 9 bases short and J 1 base short, with 18 bases between. The DNA of the CDR3 is TGTGCCAGCCTTCTCAGCGGCAGGGTTAACTATGGCTACACCTTC. It codes for CASLLSGRVNYGYTF.

This chain joins TRBV16 and TRBJ1-1, with D uncertain. V lost 1 base and J 11 bases, leaving 11 bases between the germline ends. Germline CDR1 is KGHSY and CDR2 is FQNENV. CDR3 length: 12 amino acids. CDR3 in amino acids: CASSQLFEGAFF. DNA for the CDR3: TGTGCCAGCAGCCAATTATTCGAAGGGGCTTTCTTT.

The chain combines TRBV4-1 with TRBJ1-1; 7 bases map to TRBD1. V lost 4 bases, J lost 6 bases, and 11 bases stayed unmatched. Per germline, CDR1 MGHRA and CDR2 YSYEKL. This CDR3 has 15 amino acids. The CDR3 is CASSPKGGGRAEAFF. In nucleotides, the CDR3 is TGCGCCAGCAGCCCAAAGGGAGGGGGCAGGGCTGAAGCTTTCTTT.

The chain employs TRBV6-6 and TRBJ1-6; D unclear. Germline CDR1 reads MNHNY; CDR2 reads SVGAGI (reference sequence). V dropped 2 bases and J dropped 2 bases, with 10 bases sitting between them. The CDR3 has 16 residues. In nucleotides, the CDR3 is TGTGCCAGCAGTTACCCAACTAGGACCTATAATTCACCCCTCCACTTT. Translated: CASSYPTRTYNSPLHF.

This rearrangement joins TRBV4-1 to TRBJ1-2; D gene uncertain. This CDR3 region has 12 residues. The V gene lost 3 bases and the J gene lost 4 bases, with 6 bases spanning the gap. Germline V gene data show CDR1 as MGHRA and CDR2 as YSYEKL. As DNA, the CDR3 is TGCGCCAGCAGCCACAGAGTCTATGGCTACACCTTC. Translated, it gives CASSHRVYGYTF.

This chain connects TRBV3-1 (or the pseudogene TRBV3-2) to TRBJ2-7, with D possibly being TRBD1 or TRBD2 (5 bases each). V was clipped by 8 bases and J by 2 bases, with 13 bases between them. This CDR3 is 13 amino acids long. CDR1 is LGHDT and CDR2 is YNNKEL in the germline V gene (reference sequence). The CDR3 nucleotides read TGTGCCAGCCTCGGGGACCTCACCTACGAGCAGTACTTC. Translated: CASLGDLTYEQYF.

The chain uses TRBV27 and TRBJ2-2, with a weak D call TRBD2 (5 bases). The CDR3 extends over 14 amino acids. In germline, CDR1 is MNHEY, CDR2 SMNVEV (reference sequence). The V gene lost 1 base and the J gene lost 4 bases, with 7 bases spanning the gap. The DNA for the CDR3 is TGTGCCAGCAGTTTATTTCGGGGCACCGGGGAGCTGTTTTTT. Its protein product is CASSLFRGTGELFF.

This clone was seen just once. The rearrangement links TRBV4-1 to TRBJ2-5; 8 nucleotides match TRBD2. The germline V gene has CDR1 MGHRA and CDR2 YSYEKL. The V gene end was trimmed by 1 base and the J gene end by 3 bases; junction bases not matched to a gene: 7. This CDR3 spans 16 amino acids. CDR3 bases: TGCGCCAGCAGCCAAGTTTGGTTAGCGGGGAAAGAGACCCAGTACTTC. Amino acids: CASSQVWLAGKETQYF.

About this clone: The sample has other DNA sequences that encode this CDR3 too. V is TRBV7-3 and J is TRBJ2-3; no reliable D call. V dropped 5 bases and J dropped 2 bases, with 11 bases sitting between them. The CDR3 consists of 14 residues. Germline CDR1 SGHTA, CDR2 FQGTGA. The CDR3 spells CASSLGPSTDTQYF. CDR3 DNA sequence: TGTGCCAGCAGCCTCGGACCGTCCACAGATACGCAGTATTTT.

Only a few counts were recorded for this clone. The chain links TRBV7-2 to TRBJ1-1; D unresolved. Per the germline V gene, CDR1 is SGHTA and CDR2 is FQGNSA. CDR3 length: 14 residues. Between the trimmed V and J ends, which lost 5 bases and 0 bases, there was a span of 10 bases. The CDR3 spells CASSADGMNTEAFF. Here the CDR3 DNA reads TGTGCCAGCAGCGCGGACGGCATGAACACTGAAGCTTTCTTT. Drawing the rest from reference TRBV7-2 and TRBJ1-1, the complete variable domain is GAGVSQSPSNKVTEKGKDVELRCDPISGHTALYWYRQSLGQGLEFLIYFQGNSAPDKSGLPSDRFSAERTGGSVSTLTIQRTQQEDSAVYLCASSADGMNTEAFFGQGTRLTVV.